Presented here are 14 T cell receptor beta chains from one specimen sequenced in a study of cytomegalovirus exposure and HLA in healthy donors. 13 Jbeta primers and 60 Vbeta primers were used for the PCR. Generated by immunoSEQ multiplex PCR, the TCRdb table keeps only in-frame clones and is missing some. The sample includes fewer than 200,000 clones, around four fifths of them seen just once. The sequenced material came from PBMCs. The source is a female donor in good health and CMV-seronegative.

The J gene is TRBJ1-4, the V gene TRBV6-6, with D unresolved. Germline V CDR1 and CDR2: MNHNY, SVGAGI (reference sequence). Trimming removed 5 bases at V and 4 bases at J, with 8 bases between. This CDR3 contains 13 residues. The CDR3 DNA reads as TGTGCCAGCAGTGCGGTCCGTAATGAAAAACTGTTTTTT. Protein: CASSAVRNEKLFF.

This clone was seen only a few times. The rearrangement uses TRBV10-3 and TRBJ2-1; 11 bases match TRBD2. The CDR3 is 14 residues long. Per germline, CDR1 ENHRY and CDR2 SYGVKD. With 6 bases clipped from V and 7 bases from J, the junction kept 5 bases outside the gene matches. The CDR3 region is CAIRGTSGWNEQFF. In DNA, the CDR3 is TGTGCCATCAGGGGGACTAGCGGATGGAATGAGCAGTTCTTC.

CDR3 bases: TGTGCCAGCAGCTTAGTACTCAGCGGGGGGGACTACGAGCAGTACTTC. It translates to CASSLVLSGGDYEQYF. V usage is TRBV7-8 and J usage is TRBJ2-7, with 10 bases that match TRBD2. Germline trimming cut 1 base from V and 3 bases from J; bases unmatched to any gene: 6. The CDR3 is 16 amino acids. From germline, CDR1 is SGHVS and CDR2 FQNEAQ.

The CDR3 coding sequence is TGTGCCAGCAGTACGGTATTGGGGGGGACTGAAGCTTTCTTT. Encoded protein: CASSTVLGGTEAFF. The chain employs TRBV6-6 and TRBJ1-1; TRBD1 might be the D (5 bases). This CDR3 region has 14 residues. The germline gives CDR1 MNHNY, CDR2 SVGAGI (reference sequence). Deletions cut 5 bases from V and 5 bases from J, with 15 bases between.

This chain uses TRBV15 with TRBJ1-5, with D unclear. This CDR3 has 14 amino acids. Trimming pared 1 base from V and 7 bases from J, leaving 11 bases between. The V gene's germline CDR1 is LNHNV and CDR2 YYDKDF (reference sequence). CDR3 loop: CATSRAGPLQPQHF. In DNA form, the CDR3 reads TGTGCCACCAGCAGAGCAGGTCCGTTACAGCCCCAGCATTTT.

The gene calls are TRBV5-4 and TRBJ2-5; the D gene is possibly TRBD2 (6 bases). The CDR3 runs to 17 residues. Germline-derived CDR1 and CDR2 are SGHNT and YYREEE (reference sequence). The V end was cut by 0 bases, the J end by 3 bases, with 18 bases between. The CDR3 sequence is CASSLEFGGGAEETQYF. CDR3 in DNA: TGTGCCAGCAGCTTGGAGTTTGGTGGAGGGGCTGAAGAGACCCAGTACTTC.

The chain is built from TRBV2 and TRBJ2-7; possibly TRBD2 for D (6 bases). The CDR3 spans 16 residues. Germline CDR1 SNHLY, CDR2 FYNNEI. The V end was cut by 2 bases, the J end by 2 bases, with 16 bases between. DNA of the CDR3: TGTGCCAGCAGTGAACCCGCGGGACGGCGACCCTACGAGCAGTACTTC. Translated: CASSEPAGRRPYEQYF.

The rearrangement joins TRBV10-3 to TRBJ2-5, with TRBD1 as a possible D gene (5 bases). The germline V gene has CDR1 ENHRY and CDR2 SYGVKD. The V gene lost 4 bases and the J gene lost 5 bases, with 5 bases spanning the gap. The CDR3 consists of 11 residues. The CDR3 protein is CAISAGETQYF. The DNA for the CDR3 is TGTGCCATCAGTGCAGGGGAGACCCAGTACTTC.

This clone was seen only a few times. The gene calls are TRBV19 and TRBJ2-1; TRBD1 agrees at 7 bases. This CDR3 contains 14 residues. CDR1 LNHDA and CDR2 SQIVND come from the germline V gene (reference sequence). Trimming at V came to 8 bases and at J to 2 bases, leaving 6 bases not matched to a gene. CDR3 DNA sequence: TGTGCCAGTTCCCCGGGACAGACCTACAATGAGCAGTTCTTC. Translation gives CASSPGQTYNEQFF.

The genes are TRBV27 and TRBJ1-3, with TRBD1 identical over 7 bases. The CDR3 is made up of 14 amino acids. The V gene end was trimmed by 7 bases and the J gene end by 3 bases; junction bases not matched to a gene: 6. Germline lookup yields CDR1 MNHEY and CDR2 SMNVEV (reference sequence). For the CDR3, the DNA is TGTGCCAGCAAGTTACAGGGGAATGGAAACACCATATATTTT. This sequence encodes CASKLQGNGNTIYF.

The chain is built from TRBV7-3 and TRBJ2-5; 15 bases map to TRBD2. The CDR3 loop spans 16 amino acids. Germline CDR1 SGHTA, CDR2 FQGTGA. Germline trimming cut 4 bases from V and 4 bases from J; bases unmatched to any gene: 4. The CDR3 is CASSSGLAGGRETQYF. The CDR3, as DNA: TGTGCCAGCAGCTCTGGACTAGCGGGAGGGAGAGAGACCCAGTACTTC.

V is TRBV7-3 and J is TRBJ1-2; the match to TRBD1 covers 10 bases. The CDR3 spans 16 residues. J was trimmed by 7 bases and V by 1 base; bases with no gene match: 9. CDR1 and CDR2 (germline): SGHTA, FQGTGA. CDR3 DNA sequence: TGTGCCAGCAGCTTAAGTGCGCGACAGGGGGCCGTTGGCTACACCTTC. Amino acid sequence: CASSLSARQGAVGYTF. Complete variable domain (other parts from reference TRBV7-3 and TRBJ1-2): GAGVSQTPSNKVTEKGKYVELRCDPISGHTALYWYRQSLGQGPEFLIYFQGTGAADDSGLPNDRFFAVRPEGSVSTLKIQRTERGDSAVYLCASSLSARQGAVGYTFGSGTRLTVV.

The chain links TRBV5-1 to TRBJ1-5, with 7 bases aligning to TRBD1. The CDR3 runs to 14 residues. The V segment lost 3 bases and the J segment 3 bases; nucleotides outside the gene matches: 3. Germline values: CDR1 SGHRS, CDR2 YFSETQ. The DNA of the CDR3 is TGCGCCAGCAGCTCTGGACAGGCCAATCAGCCCCAGCATTTT. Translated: CASSSGQANQPQHF.

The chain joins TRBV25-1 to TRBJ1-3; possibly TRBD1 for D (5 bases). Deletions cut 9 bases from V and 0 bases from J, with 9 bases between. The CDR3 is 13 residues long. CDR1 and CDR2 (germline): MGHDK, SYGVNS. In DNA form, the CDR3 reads TGTGCCAGTAGACAGAGCTCTGGAAACACCATATATTTT. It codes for CASRQSSGNTIYF.